The 7 T cell receptor beta chains below were found in one sample sequenced in a study of T cell clonality in common variable immunodeficiency (dated by TCRdb to about 2015). Libraries were made using the immunoSEQ multiplex PCR assay. As stored in TCRdb, this immuneACCESS dataset retains in-frame rearrangements with V and J assigned. A fraction of the clones does not appear; measured against another copy, unresolved V genes explain less than half of the discrepancy, and the remainder lacks a known reason. Across this sample, 50,000 to 65,000 clones were tabulated and none appeared just once. The leading ten clones occupy 1.5% to 2% of the sample. The sequencing sample was made of peripheral blood mononuclear cells. These receptors were taken from a person aged 18 to 75 in good health.

This clone occurred a few times. The CDR3 end falls 3 residues outside the read, so it is completed with the germline J gene. The chain couples TRBV7-9 to TRBJ1-1; a weak D match, TRBD1 (6 bases). Germline values: CDR1 SEHNR, CDR2 FQNEAQ (reference sequence). The CDR3 totals 13 residues. Partial CDR3 DNA: TGTGCCAGCAGCTTAGGTGTGAGGGGGGGG. Translated, it gives CASSLGVRGG. The CDR3 reads in full as CASSLGVRGGAFF. The variable domain in full, with the rest retrieved from reference TRBV7-9 and TRBJ1-1, is DTGVSQNPRHKITKRGQNVTFRCDPISEHNRLYWYRQTLGQGPEFLTYFQNEAQLEKSRLLSDRFSAERPKGSFSTLEIQRTEQGDSAMYLCASSLGVRGGAFFGQGTRLTVV.

Many counts were recorded for this clone. The read comes to an end 3 residues before the CDR3 does, leaving the germline J gene to fill in the end. The V call is TRBV15, the J call TRBJ1-5; 8 positions agree with TRBD1. The CDR3 sequence is 17 residues long. CDR1 is LNHNV, CDR2 YYDKDF, per germline (reference sequence). The V gene end was trimmed by 3 bases and the J gene end by 4 bases; junction bases not matched to a gene: 11. The CDR3 reads CATSRGRQGIINQPQHF. Partial CDR3 DNA: TGTGCCACCAGCAGGGGTAGACAGGGGATTATTAATCAGCCC.

This clone has a count of ten or more. The CDR3 goes on 3 residues after the read ends, and that part is filled in from the germline J gene. This chain connects TRBV15 to TRBJ1-1; TRBD1 is a possible D gene (5 bases). Germline assignment: CDR1 LNHNV and CDR2 YYDKDF (reference sequence). V lost 0 bases and J 0 bases, leaving 11 bases between the germline ends. This CDR3 has 16 residues. CDR3 residues: CATSREQGFMNTEAFF. The CDR3 bases that were read are TGTGCCACCAGCAGAGAGCAGGGATTCATGAACACTGAA.

This clone has at least ten counts. The CDR3 end falls 3 residues outside the read, so it is completed with the germline J gene. The rearrangement joins TRBV19 to TRBJ2-7, with D possibly matching TRBD1 (6 bases). In germline, CDR1 is LNHDA, CDR2 SQIVND (reference sequence). The CDR3 loop spans 15 amino acids. Trimming cost V 10 bases and J 0 bases, with 19 bases left between them. The CDR3 reads CATSDGTPASYEQYF. The DNA read from the CDR3 is TGTGCCACTTCAGACGGGACACCGGCCTCCTACGAG.

This clone was detected only a few times. One end of the junction is discordant with germline, which a read error may explain. The observed sequence ends 3 residues before the CDR3 terminus, with the missing tail filled in from the germline J gene. The gene calls are TRBV7-9 and TRBJ1-1; perhaps TRBD1 as D (5 bases). The CDR3 loop spans 13 amino acids. CDR1 is SEHNR, CDR2 FQNEAQ, per germline (reference sequence). CDR3 bases read: TGTTCCAGCAGCCCACCCTGGGGCGGTGAA. It encodes CSSSPPWGGE. The full CDR3 protein is CSSSPPWGGEAFF.

The CDR3 bases that were read are TGTGCCAGCAGCTTAGCGCTACAGGGGGCAGATACG. It is translated as CASSLALQGADT. The full CDR3 reads CASSLALQGADTQYF. V and J are TRBV11-1 and TRBJ2-3, with 8 bases fitting TRBD1. The read stops 3 residues short of the end of the CDR3; the missing end is completed from the germline J gene. Germline loops: CDR1 SGHAT, CDR2 FQDESV (reference sequence). This CDR3 region has 15 residues. After removal of 0 bases from V and 4 bases from J, the junction contained 3 bases not matched to a gene.

This clone was seen at least ten times. The CDR3 spells CAWSVKTGRGLQPQHF. The CDR3 DNA, read in part, is TGTGCCTGGAGTGTTAAAACTGGCAGGGGGCTTCAGCCC. The chain carries TRBV30 and TRBJ1-5, with TRBD1 identical over 8 bases. The sequenced fragment ends 3 residues before the CDR3 boundary, so the rest is inferred from the germline J gene. The ends lost 0 bases at V and 6 bases at J; junction bases unmatched: 10. Germline V lookup: CDR1 GTSNPN, CDR2 SVGIG (reference sequence). The CDR3 sequence is 16 residues long.